This TCR beta chain was identified in a study of OX40 agonist ivuxolimab in advanced cancers. The CDR3 is 14 amino acids. Per the germline V gene, CDR1 is KGHSH and CDR2 is LQKENI. The V end was cut by 6 bases, the J end by 2 bases, with 13 bases between. Sequencing used immunoSEQ multiplex PCR; TCRdb keeps in-frame clones, though not all of them. Here the sample spans 35,000 to 55,000 clones, roughly 89% being singletons. The chain links TRBV18 to TRBJ1-2; D not certain. The source material was CD4+ or CD8+ T cells sorted from blood, sampled in a trial of the OX40 agonist ivuxolimab. The receptor was isolated from an adult with an advanced solid tumor such as melanoma, head and neck, liver or kidney cancer. The CDR3 DNA reads as TGTGCCAGCTCCCCTCAAGAGGGAAACTATGGCTACACCTTC. Translation: CASSPQEGNYGYTF.